These 5 T cell receptor beta chains were sequenced from one sample in a study of blood T cell repertoires in COVID-19. The table came from immunoSEQ multiplex PCR; TCRdb's copy has only in-frame clones and leaves some out. This table has around 84,000 clones, around 85% appearing once. Sequenced sample: peripheral blood. Receptor source: a man older than 75 with active or convalescent COVID-19.

The rearrangement joins TRBV18 to TRBJ2-1; 13 nucleotides line up with TRBD2. Trimming at V came to 2 bases and at J to 5 bases, leaving 3 bases not matched to a gene. The germline V gene has CDR1 KGHSH and CDR2 LQKENI. CDR3 length: 16 amino acids. CDR3 in DNA: TGTGCCAGCTCACCATTCGGGACTAGCGGGAACAATGAGCAGTTCTTC. This gives the protein CASSPFGTSGNNEQFF.

This clone was found once. The chain is built from TRBV11-2 and TRBJ1-2, with D possibly being TRBD1 (6 bases). The length of the CDR3 is 13 residues. The germline V gene has CDR1 SGHAT and CDR2 FQNNGV. Trimming cost V 5 bases and J 4 bases, with 11 bases left between them. This chain's CDR3 is CASSPTGIYGYTF. The CDR3 coding sequence is TGTGCCAGCAGCCCGACAGGTATCTATGGCTACACCTTC. The entire variable domain, with the rest obtained from reference TRBV11-2 and TRBJ1-2, is as follows: EAGVAQSPRYKIIEKRQSVAFWCNPISGHATLYWYQQILGQGPKLLIQFQNNGVVDDSQLPKDRFSAERLKGVDSTLKIQPAKLEDSAVYLCASSPTGIYGYTFGSGTRLTVV.

The rearrangement links TRBV19 to TRBJ2-3; 8 nucleotides line up with TRBD2. The CDR3 is made up of 11 amino acids. CDR1 LNHDA and CDR2 SQIVND come from the germline V gene (reference sequence). This CDR3 is CASGVGDTQYF. CDR3 nucleotides: TGTGCTAGCGGGGTCGGGGATACGCAGTATTTT.

This clone was recorded once. CDR3 in amino acids: CASSYSGRTNYGYTF. DNA of the CDR3: TGTGCCAGCAGTTACTCGGGGCGGACGAACTATGGCTACACCTTC. The gene calls are TRBV6-5 and TRBJ1-2; a weak D match, TRBD1 (5 bases). Germline V gives CDR1 MNHEY, CDR2 SVGAGI. V was shortened by 0 bases and J by 2 bases, with 10 bases between the two germline ends. The CDR3 loop spans 15 amino acids.

The rearrangement joins TRBV5-1 to TRBJ1-5; no clear D gene. The V end was cut by 0 bases, the J end by 8 bases, with 12 bases between. The germline gives CDR1 SGHRS, CDR2 YFSETQ. The CDR3 has 14 amino acids. The CDR3 DNA reads TGCGCCAGCAGCTTGGACGGTCTTTTAGAGCCCCAGCATTTT. As protein: CASSLDGLLEPQHF.